The 26 T cell receptor beta chains given below trace back to one sample, sequenced in a study of chemoradiotherapy in HPV16-positive cancers. The assay was immunoSEQ multiplex PCR, and TCRdb's table has in-frame clones only and misses some. The sample yields about 3,000 clones, 75% to 85% seen once. Sequencing was performed on tumor tissue, taken from a patient who underwent chemoradiotherapy. The receptors derive from a human donor with HPV-associated anogenital cancer.

The chain has TRBV6-5 and TRBJ1-1; D call uncertain. V lost 0 bases and J lost 7, with 6 bases in between. The CDR3 extends over 12 amino acids. Germline V lookup: CDR1 MNHEY, CDR2 SVGAGI. The CDR3 loop reads CASSYSGFEAFF. CDR3 DNA: TGTGCCAGCAGTTACTCTGGGTTTGAAGCTTTCTTT.

V gene TRBV9 combines with J gene TRBJ2-5, with unresolved D. Germline V gives CDR1 SGDLS, CDR2 YYNGEE. The CDR3 is made up of 15 amino acids. The V and J ends lost 0 bases and 1 base respectively, with 10 bases between them. The CDR3 DNA reads TGTGCCAGCAGCGTAGGGCCAGGTGGCCAAGAGACCCAGTACTTC. The encoded protein is CASSVGPGGQETQYF.

This clone was found a few times. This chain connects TRBV10-3 to TRBJ2-7; D is uncertain. This CDR3 is built from 14 residues. Germline loops: CDR1 ENHRY, CDR2 SYGVKD. V lost 2 bases and J 1 base, leaving 9 bases between the germline ends. CDR3 protein: CAISENIPSYEQYF. The CDR3 DNA is TGTGCCATCAGTGAGAACATCCCTTCCTACGAGCAGTACTTC.

V is TRBV5-5 and J is TRBJ2-7, with a tentative D call TRBD2 (7 bases). Per germline, CDR1 SGHKS and CDR2 YYEKEE (reference sequence). Trimming left V 10 bases short and J 6 bases short, with 23 bases between. CDR3 length equals 14 residues. The CDR3 is CAGEGGAGEVEQYF. CDR3 sequence (DNA): TGTGCCGGGGAGGGTGGGGCAGGGGAGGTCGAGCAGTACTTC.

The genes are TRBV19 and TRBJ1-2; a possible D gene is TRBD1 (6 bases). The V gene's germline CDR1 is LNHDA and CDR2 SQIVND (reference sequence). Trimming pared 2 bases from V and 3 bases from J, leaving 7 bases between. The CDR3 runs 13 residues. The DNA of the CDR3 is TGTGCCAGTAGTATACCAGGGGACTATGGCTACACCTTC. As protein: CASSIPGDYGYTF. The full variable domain, completed using reference TRBV19 and TRBJ1-2, is DGGITQSPKYLFRKEGQNVTLSCEQNLNHDAMYWYRQDPGQGLRLIYYSQIVNDFQKGDIAEGYSVSREKKESFPLTVTSAQKNPTAFYLCASSIPGDYGYTFGSGTRLTVV.

The chain joins TRBV5-1 to TRBJ1-2, with a possible D match to TRBD1 (5 bases). V lost 7 bases and J 6 bases, leaving 22 bases between the germline ends. This CDR3 region has 15 residues. Germline-derived CDR1 and CDR2 are SGHRS and YFSETQ. CDR3 in amino acids: CASSFFGGMRDGYTF. The CDR3 DNA is TGCGCCAGCTCCTTCTTCGGGGGGATGAGGGATGGCTACACCTTC.

This rearrangement joins TRBV6-1 to TRBJ1-5; 9 nucleotides line up with TRBD1. The length of the CDR3 is 14 residues. V dropped 2 bases and J dropped 10; count of bases not matched to a gene: 6. Per the germline V gene, CDR1 is MNHNS and CDR2 is SASEGT. The CDR3 DNA is TGTGCCAGCAGTGAAAACAGGGGGCAAACACCCCAGCATTTT. It specifies CASSENRGQTPQHF.

The rearrangement links TRBV29-1 to TRBJ2-2; D may be TRBD1 or TRBD2 (5 bases each). There are 12 residues in the CDR3. Trimming cost V 7 bases and J 6 bases, with 12 bases left between them. CDR1 SQVTM and CDR2 ANQGSEA come from the germline V gene. CDR3 coding DNA: TGCAGCGGCACCAGGGAGTCCGGGGAGCTGTTTTTT. It encodes CSGTRESGELFF.

A few counts support this clone. This CDR3 is CASIDRGPADTQYF. In DNA, the CDR3 is TGTGCCAGTATCGACAGGGGGCCAGCAGATACGCAGTATTTT. V usage is TRBV19 and J usage is TRBJ2-3; TRBD1 matches 10 bases. V shed 7 bases and J 4 bases; nucleotides not matched to a gene: 5. The CDR3 is 14 amino acids. The germline CDR1 and CDR2 sequences are LNHDA and SQIVND (reference sequence).

This chain links TRBV25-1 with TRBJ2-3; 8 nucleotides agree with TRBD2. This CDR3 contains 16 residues. Losses at the gene ends were 2 bases for V and 3 bases for J; bases not matched to a gene: 7. Germline-derived CDR1 and CDR2 are MGHDK and SYGVNS. The CDR3: CASSEPGSGITDTQYF. The CDR3 region has the DNA TGTGCCAGCAGTGAACCCGGTAGCGGGATAACAGATACGCAGTATTTT.

The chain links TRBV14 to TRBJ1-2, with a weak D call TRBD1 (5 bases). V was trimmed by 4 bases and J by 0 bases, leaving 9 bases between them. CDR1 is SGHDN and CDR2 is FVKESK in the germline V gene. The CDR3 is 14 amino acids. The CDR3, as DNA: TGTGCCAGCAGCCGGGGGATGGCTAACTATGGCTACACCTTC. Its translation is CASSRGMANYGYTF.

The rearrangement joins TRBV7-2 to TRBJ2-7; D not resolved. Between the trimmed V and J ends, which lost 6 bases and 5 bases, there was a span of 17 bases. The CDR3 is 14 amino acids. Germline assignment: CDR1 SGHTA and CDR2 FQGNSA. The CDR3 coding sequence is TGTGCCAGCAGGACCCAAGGCTTCGGCGACGAGCAGTACTTC. Its translation: CASRTQGFGDEQYF.

The chain couples TRBV7-6 to TRBJ2-1, with 7 bases matching TRBD2. The V segment lost 5 bases and the J segment 4 bases; nucleotides outside the gene matches: 14. CDR1 and CDR2 (germline): SGHVS, FNYEAQ. The CDR3 is 17 amino acids. The DNA of the CDR3 is TGTGCCAGCAGCCCGCGGGGCGGCGGGAGTTTGTACAATGAGCAGTTCTTC. It specifies CASSPRGGGSLYNEQFF.

The chain links TRBV9 to TRBJ1-6; D is undetermined. Germline lookup yields CDR1 SGDLS and CDR2 YYNGEE. CDR3 length: 14 amino acids. The V and J ends lost 3 bases and 7 bases respectively, with 11 bases between them. CDR3 DNA: TGTGCCAGCAGCGCCCGGTGGCTGAATTCACCCCTCCACTTT. It translates to CASSARWLNSPLHF.

This clone was counted once. The chain couples TRBV14 to TRBJ1-2; no clear D. There are 12 residues in the CDR3. Trimming shortened V by 4 bases and J by 5 bases, and 8 bases separated the two germline ends. The germline V gene has CDR1 SGHDN and CDR2 FVKESK. The CDR3 is CASSPAVYGYTF. The CDR3, as DNA: TGTGCCAGCAGCCCCGCCGTTTATGGCTACACCTTC. Full variable domain (remainder filled in from reference TRBV14 and TRBJ1-2): EAGVTQFPSHSVIEKGQTVTLRCDPISGHDNLYWYRRVMGKEIKFLLHFVKESKQDESGMPNNRFLAERTGGTYSTLKVQPAELEDSGVYFCASSPAVYGYTFGSGTRLTVV.

V usage is TRBV5-5 and J usage is TRBJ1-2; D is unresolved. Germline V gives CDR1 SGHKS, CDR2 YYEKEE (reference sequence). CDR3 length equals 13 residues. Trimming pared 0 bases from V and 8 bases from J, leaving 11 bases between. Here the CDR3 reads CASSLEAGYGYTF. CDR3 nucleotide sequence: TGTGCCAGCAGCTTGGAGGCAGGCTACGGCTACACCTTC.

This rearrangement joins TRBV6-5 to TRBJ2-2; D call uncertain. The ends were cut back, 6 bases at V and 5 bases at J, with 10 bases in the middle. Germline loops: CDR1 MNHEY, CDR2 SVGAGI. The length of the CDR3 is 13 residues. The CDR3 nucleotides are TGTGCCAGCAGGGTTTTCAGTACCGGGGAGCTGTTTTTT. As protein: CASRVFSTGELFF.

The V call is TRBV6-5, the J call TRBJ1-2; 8 positions agree with TRBD1. The V and J ends lost 2 bases and 0 bases, in that order; junction bases with no gene match: 5. Germline assignment: CDR1 MNHEY and CDR2 SVGAGI. The CDR3 runs 16 residues. The CDR3 nucleotides read TGTGCCAGCAGTTACCACTCGACAGGGGCTAACTATGGCTACACCTTC. It yields the protein CASSYHSTGANYGYTF.

The chain uses TRBV30 and TRBJ1-4; the D is unclear. CDR3 length: 12 amino acids. Germline loops: CDR1 GTSNPN, CDR2 SVGIG (reference sequence). Trimming left V 6 bases short and J 4 bases short, with 9 bases between. CDR3: CACRAYNEKLFF. The CDR3 DNA reads as TGTGCCTGTCGAGCCTATAATGAAAAACTGTTTTTT. Full variable domain (missing parts from reference TRBV30 and TRBJ1-4): SQTIHQWPATLVQPVGSPLSLECTVEGTSNPNLYWYRQAAGRGLQLLFYSVGIGQISSEVPQNLSASRPQDRQFILSSKKLLLSDSGFYLCACRAYNEKLFFGSGTQLSVL.

The chain uses TRBV25-1 and TRBJ1-4, with 7 positions matching TRBD1. The V gene end was trimmed by 4 bases and the J gene end by 3 bases; junction bases not matched to a gene: 11. Germline V CDR1 and CDR2: MGHDK, SYGVNS. This CDR3 region has 17 residues. The CDR3 DNA follows: TGTGCCAGCAGTGCTACAGGGGAACCAGGGGCTAATGAAAAACTGTTTTTT. Its protein product is CASSATGEPGANEKLFF.

This clone was counted a few times. The chain is built from TRBV14 and TRBJ1-2; D might be TRBD1 (6 bases). The germline V gene has CDR1 SGHDN and CDR2 FVKESK. The CDR3 is 12 residues long. V lost 0 bases to trimming and J lost 11 bases, with 10 bases between them. CDR3 sequence reads: CASSQEWGQYTF. Written as DNA, the CDR3 is TGTGCCAGCAGCCAAGAGTGGGGGCAGTACACCTTC.

The chain is built from TRBV5-4 and TRBJ2-7; no reliable D call. There are 14 residues in the CDR3. Germline V gene sequence: CDR1 SGHNT, CDR2 YYREEE (reference sequence). Trimming shortened V by 1 base and J by 0 bases, and 8 bases separated the two germline ends. This CDR3 reads CASSLSIASYEQYF. The DNA of the CDR3 is TGTGCCAGCAGCTTGAGTATAGCCTCCTACGAGCAGTACTTC. The entire variable domain, with the rest obtained from reference TRBV5-4 and TRBJ2-7, is as follows: ETGVTQSPTHLIKTRGQQVTLRCSSQSGHNTVSWYQQALGQGPQFIFQYYREEENGRGNFPPRFSGLQFPNYSSELNVNALELDDSALYLCASSLSIASYEQYFGPGTRLTVT.

This clone was counted only a few times. CDR3 bases: TGTGCCTGGAGCCTCGGGGGGGACACTGAAGCTTTCTTT. Translated: CAWSLGGDTEAFF. The J gene is TRBJ1-1, the V gene TRBV30; a weak D match, TRBD1 (5 bases). Per germline, CDR1 GTSNPN and CDR2 SVGIG (reference sequence). The CDR3 sequence is 13 residues long. V shed 3 bases and J shed 3 bases, with 11 bases lying between them. Variable domain in full (rest from reference TRBV30 and TRBJ1-1): SQTIHQWPATLVQPVGSPLSLECTVEGTSNPNLYWYRQAAGRGLQLLFYSVGIGQISSEVPQNLSASRPQDRQFILSSKKLLLSDSGFYLCAWSLGGDTEAFFGQGTRLTVV.

In its sample, this clone is large (0.1 to 1%). Written as DNA, the CDR3 is TGCGCCAGCAGCGTAAACAGGGGGGATGGCTACACCTTC. Translating it yields CASSVNRGDGYTF. V gene TRBV5-1 combines with J gene TRBJ1-2, with 8 bases matching TRBD1. Germline assignment: CDR1 SGHRS and CDR2 YFSETQ. The junction had 5 bases not matched to a gene; V was cut back by 4 bases and J by 6 bases. The CDR3 loop spans 13 amino acids.

The chain couples TRBV29-1 to TRBJ2-4; D not certain. The germline V and J ends were trimmed by 5 bases and 0 bases, with 14 bases remaining between them. Per the germline V gene, CDR1 is SQVTM and CDR2 is ANQGSEA. The CDR3 length is 15 residues. The CDR3 protein is CSVPPPVLAKNIQYF. In DNA form, the CDR3 reads TGCAGCGTTCCCCCCCCTGTGCTAGCCAAAAACATTCAGTACTTC.

CDR3 DNA: TGTGCCATCCTCCAACCGTTCCGACACCAACGGAACTATGGCTACACCTTC. It encodes CAILQPFRHQRNYGYTF. J is TRBJ1-2 and V is TRBV2, with D hard to call. V lost 10 bases to trimming and J lost 2 bases, with 26 bases between them. CDR3 length equals 17 residues. Germline assignment: CDR1 SNHLY and CDR2 FYNNEI.